This TCR beta chain was sequenced in a study of identical twins. In its sample, this clonotype was seen a few times. The length of the CDR3 is 18 residues. Looked up from germline, CDR1 is DFQATT and CDR2 is SNEGSKA (reference sequence). After removal of 3 bases from V and 0 bases from J, the junction contained 11 bases not matched to a gene. MiXCR was run by TCRdb on the 5' RACE reads, yielding one entry per CDR3 protein. The sample records around 510,000 distinct CDR3 sequences, about 13% being singletons. Another study also made use of these data, one on yellow fever vaccine responses in identical twins.

The sample taken for sequencing was CD4+ T cells sorted from blood. This sequence joins TRBV20-1 and TRBJ2-7; 13 bases line up with TRBD2. The TCR comes from a woman aged 18-35 years in good health. The CDR3 sequence is CSASRGRGLAGDSYEQYF. DNA of the CDR3: TGCAGTGCTAGCAGGGGGCGCGGACTAGCGGGGGACTCCTACGAGCAGTACTTC.